This T cell receptor (beta chain) was sequenced in a study of blood T cells in healthy people across ages. Next came a second PCR, run for about 6 to 12 cycles, which used a sample-barcoded 5' primer along with a J-beta primer mix. Each sample provided no less than 2.5 million CDR3-containing paired-end reads. TCRdb re-analysed the 5' RACE reads in MiXCR, keeping a single row per CDR3 protein. The sample contains about 1 million distinct CDR3 sequences, roughly 24% of which appear only once. Study-wide points: Per-million-T-cell TCR beta diversity fell roughly linearly with age. Greater diversity and more naive CD4+ cells were seen in long-lived donors than in aged donors.

The table lists this clonotype with a few counts. What it recognizes is unknown. These data were also filed under a second study, of T cells of mothers and their children.

What was sequenced was blood. The TCR was taken from a girl between 2 and 10 years old in good health.

The CDR3 is CASSAGGLETQYF. The CDR3 bases are TGCGCCAGCAGCGCCGGAGGGCTTGAGACCCAGTACTTC. V is TRBV5-1 and J is TRBJ2-5; perhaps TRBD2 as D (6 bases). This CDR3 has 13 amino acids. Germline V lookup: CDR1 SGHRS, CDR2 YFSETQ. Trimming removed 4 bases from V and 5 bases from J, with 12 bases in between.